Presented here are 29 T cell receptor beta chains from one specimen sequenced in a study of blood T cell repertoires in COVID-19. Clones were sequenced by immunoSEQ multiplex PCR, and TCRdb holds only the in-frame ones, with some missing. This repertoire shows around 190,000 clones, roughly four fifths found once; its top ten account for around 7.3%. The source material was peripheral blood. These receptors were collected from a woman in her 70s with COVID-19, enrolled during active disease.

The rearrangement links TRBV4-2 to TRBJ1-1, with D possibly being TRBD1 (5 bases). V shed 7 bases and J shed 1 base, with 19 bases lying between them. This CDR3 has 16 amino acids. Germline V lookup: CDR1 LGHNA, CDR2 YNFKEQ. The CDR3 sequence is CASTESQAARNTEAFF. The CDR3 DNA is TGTGCCAGCACGGAATCACAGGCAGCGCGGAACACTGAAGCTTTCTTT.

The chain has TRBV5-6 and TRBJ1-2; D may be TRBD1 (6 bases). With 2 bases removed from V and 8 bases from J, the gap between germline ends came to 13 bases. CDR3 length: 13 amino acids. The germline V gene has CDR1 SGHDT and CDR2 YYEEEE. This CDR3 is CASSFSQGSGYTF. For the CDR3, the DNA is TGTGCCAGCAGCTTTTCACAGGGATCAGGCTACACCTTC. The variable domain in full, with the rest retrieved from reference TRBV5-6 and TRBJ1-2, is DAGVTQSPTHLIKTRGQQVTLRCSPKSGHDTVSWYQQALGQGPQFIFQYYEEEERQRGNFPDRFSGHQFPNYSSELNVNALLLGDSALYLCASSFSQGSGYTFGSGTRLTVV.

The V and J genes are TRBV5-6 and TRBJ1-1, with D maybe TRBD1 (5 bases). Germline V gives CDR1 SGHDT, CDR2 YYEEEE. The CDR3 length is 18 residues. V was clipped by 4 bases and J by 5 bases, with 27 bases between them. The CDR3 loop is CASSPQGTFLHRGTEAFF. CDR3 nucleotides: TGTGCCAGCAGCCCCCAAGGGACTTTTCTCCATCGGGGTACTGAAGCTTTCTTT.

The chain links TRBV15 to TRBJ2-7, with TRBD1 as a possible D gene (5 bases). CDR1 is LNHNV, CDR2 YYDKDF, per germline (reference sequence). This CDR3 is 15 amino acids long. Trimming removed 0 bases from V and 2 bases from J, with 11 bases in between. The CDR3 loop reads CATSREGQGTYEQYF. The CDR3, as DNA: TGTGCCACCAGCAGAGAAGGGCAGGGCACCTACGAGCAGTACTTC.

DNA for the CDR3: TGTGCCAGCAGTTCCTATTCCGGGACAGCTTATGGCTACACCTTC. The encoded protein is CASSSYSGTAYGYTF. The rearrangement uses TRBV27 and TRBJ1-2, with 7 bases fitting TRBD1. From germline, CDR1 is MNHEY and CDR2 SMNVEV (reference sequence). CDR3 length: 15 amino acids. V was pared by 4 bases and J by 5 bases, with 10 bases of the junction left unmatched.

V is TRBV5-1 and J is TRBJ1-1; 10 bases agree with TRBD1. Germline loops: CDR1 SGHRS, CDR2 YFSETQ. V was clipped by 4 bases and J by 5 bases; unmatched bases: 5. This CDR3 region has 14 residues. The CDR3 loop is CASSMTGGVTEAFF. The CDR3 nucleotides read TGCGCCAGCAGCATGACAGGGGGCGTTACTGAAGCTTTCTTT. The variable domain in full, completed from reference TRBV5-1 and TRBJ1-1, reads KAGVTQTPRYLIKTRGQQVTLSCSPISGHRSVSWYQQTPGQGLQFLFEYFSETQRNKGNFPGRFSGRQFSNSRSEMNVSTLELGDSALYLCASSMTGGVTEAFFGQGTRLTVV.

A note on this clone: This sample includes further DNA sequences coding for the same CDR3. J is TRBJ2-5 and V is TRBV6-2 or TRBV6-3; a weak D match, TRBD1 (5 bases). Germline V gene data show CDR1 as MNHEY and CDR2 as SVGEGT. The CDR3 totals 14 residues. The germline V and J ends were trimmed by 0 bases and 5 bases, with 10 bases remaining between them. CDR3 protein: CASSYSQGRETQYF. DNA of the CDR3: TGTGCCAGCAGTTACTCCCAGGGCAGGGAGACCCAGTACTTC.

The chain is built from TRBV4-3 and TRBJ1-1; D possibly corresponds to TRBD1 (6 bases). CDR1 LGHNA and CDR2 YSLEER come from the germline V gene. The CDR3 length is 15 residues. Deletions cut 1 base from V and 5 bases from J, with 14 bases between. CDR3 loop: CASSQAYRVETEAFF. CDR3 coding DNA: TGCGCCAGCAGCCAAGCTTACAGGGTTGAAACTGAAGCTTTCTTT.

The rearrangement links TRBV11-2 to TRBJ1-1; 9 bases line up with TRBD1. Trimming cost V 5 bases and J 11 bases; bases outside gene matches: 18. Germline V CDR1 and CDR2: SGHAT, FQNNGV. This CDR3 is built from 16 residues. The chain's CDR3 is CASSPRPPTGGVGAFF. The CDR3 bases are TGTGCCAGCAGCCCGCGTCCGCCGACAGGGGGGGTAGGTGCTTTCTTT.

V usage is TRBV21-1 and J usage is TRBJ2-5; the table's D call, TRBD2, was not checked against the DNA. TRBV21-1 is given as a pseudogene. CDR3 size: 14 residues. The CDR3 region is CASSIWREKETQYF. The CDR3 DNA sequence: TGTGCCAGCAGCATATGGCGGGAGAAAGAGACCCAGTACTTC.

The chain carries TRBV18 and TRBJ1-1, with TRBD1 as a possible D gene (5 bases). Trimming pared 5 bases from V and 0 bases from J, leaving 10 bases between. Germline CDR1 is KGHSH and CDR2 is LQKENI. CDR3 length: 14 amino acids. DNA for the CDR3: TGTGCCAGCTCATCGACAGATATGAACACTGAAGCTTTCTTT. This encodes CASSSTDMNTEAFF.

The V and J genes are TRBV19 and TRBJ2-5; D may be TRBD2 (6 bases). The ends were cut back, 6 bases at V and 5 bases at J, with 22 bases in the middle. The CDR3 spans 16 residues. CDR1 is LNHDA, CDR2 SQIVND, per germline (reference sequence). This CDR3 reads CASSPTRRRESETQYF. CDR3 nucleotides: TGTGCCAGTAGCCCCACCCGAAGGCGGGAAAGCGAGACCCAGTACTTC. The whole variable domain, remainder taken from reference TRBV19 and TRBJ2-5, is DGGITQSPKYLFRKEGQNVTLSCEQNLNHDAMYWYRQDPGQGLRLIYYSQIVNDFQKGDIAEGYSVSREKKESFPLTVTSAQKNPTAFYLCASSPTRRRESETQYFGPGTRLLVL.

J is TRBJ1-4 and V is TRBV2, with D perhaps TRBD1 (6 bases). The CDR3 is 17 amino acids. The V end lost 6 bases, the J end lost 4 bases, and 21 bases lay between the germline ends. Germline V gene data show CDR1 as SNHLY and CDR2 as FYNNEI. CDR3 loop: CASSETGKEVNNEKLFF. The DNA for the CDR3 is TGTGCCAGCAGCGAAACAGGGAAGGAGGTCAATAATGAAAAACTGTTTTTT.

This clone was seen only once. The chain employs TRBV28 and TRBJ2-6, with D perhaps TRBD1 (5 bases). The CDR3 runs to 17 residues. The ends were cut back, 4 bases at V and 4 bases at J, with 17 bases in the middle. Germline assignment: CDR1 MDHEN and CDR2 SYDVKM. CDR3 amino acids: CASSSSTAPLGANVLTF. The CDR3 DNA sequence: TGTGCCAGCAGTTCGTCGACAGCACCTTTGGGGGCCAACGTCCTGACTTTC. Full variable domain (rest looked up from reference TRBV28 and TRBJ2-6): DVKVTQSSRYLVKRTGEKVFLECVQDMDHENMFWYRQDPGLGLRLIYFSYDVKMKEKGDIPEGYSVSREKKERFSLILESASTNQTSMYLCASSSSTAPLGANVLTFGAGSRLTVL.

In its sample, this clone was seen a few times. In DNA, the CDR3 is TGTGCCAGCAGGAGGAGACTCTACGAGCAGTACTTC. It is translated as CASRRRLYEQYF. The gene calls are TRBV28 and TRBJ2-7; D not resolved. The germline V gene has CDR1 MDHEN and CDR2 SYDVKM. The V and J ends lost 6 bases and 3 bases respectively, with 9 bases between them. This CDR3 has 12 residues. The complete variable domain, with remaining parts taken from reference TRBV28 and TRBJ2-7, reads DVKVTQSSRYLVKRTGEKVFLECVQDMDHENMFWYRQDPGLGLRLIYFSYDVKMKEKGDIPEGYSVSREKKERFSLILESASTNQTSMYLCASRRRLYEQYFGPGTRLTVT.

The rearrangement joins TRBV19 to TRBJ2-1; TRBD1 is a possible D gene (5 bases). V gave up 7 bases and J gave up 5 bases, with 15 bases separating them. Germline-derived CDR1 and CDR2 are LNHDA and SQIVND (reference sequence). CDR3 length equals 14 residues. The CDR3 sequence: CASTRETAHNEQFF. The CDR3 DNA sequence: TGTGCCAGTACCCGTGAGACAGCCCACAATGAGCAGTTCTTC.

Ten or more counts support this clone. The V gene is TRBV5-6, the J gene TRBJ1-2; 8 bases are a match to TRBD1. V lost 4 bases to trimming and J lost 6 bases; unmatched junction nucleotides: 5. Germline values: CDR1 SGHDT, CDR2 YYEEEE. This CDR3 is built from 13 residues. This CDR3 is CASSRGQEDGYTF. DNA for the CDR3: TGTGCCAGCAGCCGGGGACAGGAAGATGGCTACACCTTC.

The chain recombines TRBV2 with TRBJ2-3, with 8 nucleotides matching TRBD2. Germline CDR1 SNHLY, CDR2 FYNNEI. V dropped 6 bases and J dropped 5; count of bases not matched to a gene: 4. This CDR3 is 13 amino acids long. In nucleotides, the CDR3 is TGTGCCAGCAGCGGGAGGGGTCAAGATACGCAGTATTTT. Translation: CASSGRGQDTQYF.

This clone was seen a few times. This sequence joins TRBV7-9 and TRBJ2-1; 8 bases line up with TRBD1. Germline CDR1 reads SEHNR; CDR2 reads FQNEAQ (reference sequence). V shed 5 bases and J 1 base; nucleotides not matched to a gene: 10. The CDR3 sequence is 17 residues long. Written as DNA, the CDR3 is TGTGCCAGCAGCCCCCGAATGGACAGGGAATCCTACAATGAGCAGTTCTTC. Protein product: CASSPRMDRESYNEQFF.

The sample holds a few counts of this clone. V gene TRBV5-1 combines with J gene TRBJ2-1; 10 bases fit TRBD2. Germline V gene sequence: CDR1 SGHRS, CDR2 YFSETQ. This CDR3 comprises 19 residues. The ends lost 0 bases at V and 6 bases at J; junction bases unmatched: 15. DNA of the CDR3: TGCGCCAGCAGCTTGGTTTTGGCTAGCGGGAGTTTGTTGGGCAATGAGCAGTTCTTC. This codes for CASSLVLASGSLLGNEQFF.

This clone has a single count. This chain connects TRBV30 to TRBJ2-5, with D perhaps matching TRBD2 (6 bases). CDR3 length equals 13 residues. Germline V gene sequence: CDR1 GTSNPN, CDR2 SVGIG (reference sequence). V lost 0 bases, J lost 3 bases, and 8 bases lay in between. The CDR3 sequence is CAWSVRREETQYF. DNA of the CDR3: TGTGCCTGGAGTGTGCGGAGGGAAGAGACCCAGTACTTC.

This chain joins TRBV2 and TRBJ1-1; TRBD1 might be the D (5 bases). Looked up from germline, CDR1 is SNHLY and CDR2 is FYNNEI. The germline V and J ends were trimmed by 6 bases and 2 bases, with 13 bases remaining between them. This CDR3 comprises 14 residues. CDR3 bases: TGTGCCAGCAGGACGGGGGTGATAAACACTGAAGCTTTCTTT. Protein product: CASRTGVINTEAFF.

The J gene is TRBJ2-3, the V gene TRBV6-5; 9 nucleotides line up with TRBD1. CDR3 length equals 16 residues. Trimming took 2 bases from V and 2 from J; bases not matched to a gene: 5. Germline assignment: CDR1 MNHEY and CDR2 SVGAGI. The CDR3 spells CASSYEQGAPTDTQYF. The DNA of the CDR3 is TGTGCCAGCAGTTACGAACAGGGGGCTCCCACAGATACGCAGTATTTT.

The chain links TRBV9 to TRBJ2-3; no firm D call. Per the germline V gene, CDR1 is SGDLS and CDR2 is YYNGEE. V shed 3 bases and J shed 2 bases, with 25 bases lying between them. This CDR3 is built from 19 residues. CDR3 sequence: CASSAHPRIGKRLTDTQYF. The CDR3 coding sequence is TGTGCCAGCAGCGCACACCCGCGAATAGGAAAGAGACTCACAGATACGCAGTATTTT.

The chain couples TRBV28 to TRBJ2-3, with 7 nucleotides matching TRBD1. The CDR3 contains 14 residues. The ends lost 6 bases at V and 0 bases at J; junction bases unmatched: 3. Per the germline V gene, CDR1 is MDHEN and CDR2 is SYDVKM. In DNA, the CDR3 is TGTGCCAGCAGCCAACAGGGGAGCACAGATACGCAGTATTTT. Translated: CASSQQGSTDTQYF.

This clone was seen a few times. The CDR3 DNA reads TGCGCCAGCAGCTCGAGCCTAGCGGGAGGTCGCGAGCAGTACTTC. As protein: CASSSSLAGGREQYF. V gene TRBV5-1 combines with J gene TRBJ2-7, with 11 bases identical to TRBD2. The CDR3 consists of 15 residues. CDR1 SGHRS and CDR2 YFSETQ come from the germline V gene. V shed 3 bases and J 6 bases; nucleotides not matched to a gene: 8.

CDR3 protein: CASSLVTGGAAKTQYF. The CDR3 coding sequence is TGTGCCAGCAGCTTAGTGACAGGGGGTGCTGCGAAGACCCAGTACTTC. This chain joins TRBV11-2 and TRBJ2-5; 9 bases line up with TRBD1. The length of the CDR3 is 16 residues. Germline assignment: CDR1 SGHAT and CDR2 FQNNGV. Trimming took 1 base from V and 6 from J; bases not matched to a gene: 9.

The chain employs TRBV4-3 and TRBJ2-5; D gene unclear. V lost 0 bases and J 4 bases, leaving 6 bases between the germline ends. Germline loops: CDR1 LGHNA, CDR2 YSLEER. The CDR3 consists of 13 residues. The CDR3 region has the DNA TGCGCCAGCAGCCAAGATTTCCGAGAGACCCAGTACTTC. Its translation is CASSQDFRETQYF.

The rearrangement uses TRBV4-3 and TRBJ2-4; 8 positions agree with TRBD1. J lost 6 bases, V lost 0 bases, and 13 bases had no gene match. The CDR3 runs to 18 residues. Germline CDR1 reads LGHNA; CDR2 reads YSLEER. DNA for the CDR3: TGCGCCAGCAGCCAAGAAGGACAGGGACCCGGGATTGGAAACATTCAGTACTTC. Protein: CASSQEGQGPGIGNIQYF.